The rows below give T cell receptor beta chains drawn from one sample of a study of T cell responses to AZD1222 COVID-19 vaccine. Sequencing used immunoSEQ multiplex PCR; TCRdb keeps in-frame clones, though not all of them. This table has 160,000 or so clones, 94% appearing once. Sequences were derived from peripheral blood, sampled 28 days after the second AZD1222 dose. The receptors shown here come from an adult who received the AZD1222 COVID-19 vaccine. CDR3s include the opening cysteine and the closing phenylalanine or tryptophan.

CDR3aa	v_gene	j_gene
CASSPLAKNIQYF	TRBV7-2	TRBJ2-4
CASSPGGPNYGYTF	TRBV7-8	TRBJ1-2
CAWSAQGNTEAFF	TRBV30	TRBJ1-1
CASSETLAGNEQFF	TRBV10-1	TRBJ2-1
CASRTMSGTQYF	TRBV6-5	TRBJ2-3
CASKLAGGTKNIQYF	TRBV19	TRBJ2-4
CASSQGWTYTEAFF	TRBV3-1/TRBV3-2	TRBJ1-1
CASSSGTIYGYTF	TRBV28	TRBJ1-2
CASSILTGNEQYF	TRBV28	TRBJ2-7
CASSYGSSSTDTQYF	TRBV6-2/TRBV6-3	TRBJ2-3
CASSEALGEGLQETQYF	TRBV2	TRBJ2-5
CASSLGVSTSYEQYF	TRBV28	TRBJ2-7
CASSPFRGSNEKLFF	TRBV18	TRBJ1-4
CASSSGGGWSTGELFF	TRBV9	TRBJ2-2
CASSLGGNTEAFF	TRBV6-5	TRBJ1-1
CASSWGGRGDTGELFF	TRBV5-1	TRBJ2-2
CASNGADKNNSPLHF	TRBV28	TRBJ1-6
CASSLEGGKNIQYF	TRBV5-1	TRBJ2-4
CASSVLAGGSNEQFF	TRBV10-1	TRBJ2-1
CASSMSGVAYGYTF	TRBV5-1	TRBJ1-2
CASTRTDTQYF	TRBV2	TRBJ2-3
CASSPGAGGRDEKLFF	TRBV7-9	TRBJ1-4
CASRLRGGNEQFF	TRBV25-1	TRBJ2-1
CASSSSGRGPYNEQFF	TRBV6-6	TRBJ2-1
CASTRDKGTSPLHF	TRBV28	TRBJ1-6
CASSPDASSYNEQFF	TRBV19	TRBJ2-1
CASSVAERVPDTQYF	TRBV9	TRBJ2-3
CAWSVLPDEQFF	TRBV30	TRBJ2-1